The present T cell receptor beta chain was sequenced within a study of identical twins. Each CDR3 protein is one row after TCRdb ran MiXCR on the 5' RACE reads. The table has approximately 230,000 distinct CDR3 sequences, 11% to 15% seen once. V lost 4 bases and J lost 4; bases outside the gene matches: 6. The CDR3 is 15 residues long. Germline V gene data show CDR1 as MRHNA and CDR2 as SNTAGT. The origin of this receptor is a woman between 18 and 30 years old in good health. The sample was memory (CD45RO+) T cells sorted from blood. The V gene is TRBV6-4, the J gene TRBJ2-3; 9 bases align to TRBD2. The CDR3 sequence: CASSARGGAADTQYF. For the CDR3, the DNA is TGTGCCAGCAGTGCGCGCGGGGGGGCAGCAGATACGCAGTATTTT.